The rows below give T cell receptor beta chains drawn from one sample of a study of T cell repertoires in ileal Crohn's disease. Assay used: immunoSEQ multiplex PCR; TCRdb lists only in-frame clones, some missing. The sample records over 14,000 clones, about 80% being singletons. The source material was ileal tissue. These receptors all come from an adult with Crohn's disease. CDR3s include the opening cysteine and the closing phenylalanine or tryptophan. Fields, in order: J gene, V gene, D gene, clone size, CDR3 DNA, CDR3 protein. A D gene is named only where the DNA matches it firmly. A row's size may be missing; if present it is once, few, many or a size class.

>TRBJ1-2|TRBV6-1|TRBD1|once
TGTGCCAGCAGTGAAAGGGACAGAAACTATGGCTACACCTTC
CASSERDRNYGYTF
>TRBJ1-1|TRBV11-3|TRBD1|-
TGTGCCAGCAGCCCGACAGGGCGGGACACTGAAGCTTTCTTT
CASSPTGRDTEAFF
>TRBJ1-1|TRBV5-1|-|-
TGCGCCAGCGTAAAGGCTGGGGGCGCAGGGACTGAAGCTTTCTTT
CASVKAGGAGTEAFF
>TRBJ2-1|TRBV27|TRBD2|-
TGTGCCAGCACCCAACCCCAGAGCGGGGGCTCCTACGAGCAGTTCTTC
CASTQPQSGGSYEQFF
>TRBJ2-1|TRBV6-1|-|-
TGTGCCAGCAGTGACGGGGTCCTCTACAATGAGCAGTTCTTC
CASSDGVLYNEQFF
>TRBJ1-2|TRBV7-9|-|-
TGTGCCAGCAGCTATTATACTCGTAACTATGGCTACACCTTC
CASSYYTRNYGYTF
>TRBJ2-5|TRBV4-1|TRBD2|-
TGCGCCAGCAGTCGATTGGACTGGGGGGGGACCCAGTACTTC
CASSRLDWGGTQYF
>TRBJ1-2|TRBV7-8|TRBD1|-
TGTGCCAGCACCTCCTTTGGGACAGACTTTAACTATGGCTACACCTTC
CASTSFGTDFNYGYTF
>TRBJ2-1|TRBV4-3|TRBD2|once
TGCGCCAGCAGCCAAGCGGCGGGAGGGCATAATGAGCAGTTCTTC
CASSQAAGGHNEQFF
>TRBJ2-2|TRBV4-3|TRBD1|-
TGCGCCAGCAGCCCTGACAGGGCGAACACCGGGGAGCTGTTTTTT
CASSPDRANTGELFF
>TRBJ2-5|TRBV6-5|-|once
TGTGCCAGCAGACAAGTCGAGAGACTAGAGACCCAGTACTTC
CASRQVERLETQYF
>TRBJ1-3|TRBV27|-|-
TGTGCCAGCAGTTTATCACGAGGGTCTGGAAACACCATATATTTT
CASSLSRGSGNTIYF
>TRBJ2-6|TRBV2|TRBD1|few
TGTGCCAGCAGGTACCGATCAGGGGGCCAGATGATTGGGGCCAACGTCCTGACTTTC
CASRYRSGGQMIGANVLTF
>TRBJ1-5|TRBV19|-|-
TGTGCCAGTCGTGCAGGGGCAGGTAATCAGCCCCAGCATTTT
CASRAGAGNQPQHF
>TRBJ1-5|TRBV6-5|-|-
TGTGCCAGCACCGCGCGGGGACCCGGGGGTCAGCCCCAGCATTTT
CASTARGPGGQPQHF
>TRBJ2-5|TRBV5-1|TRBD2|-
TGCGCCAGCAGCTGGAGGGCTAGCGGGAGTGGCCGAGAGACCCAGTACTTC
CASSWRASGSGRETQYF
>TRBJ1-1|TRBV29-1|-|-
TGCAGCGCAGGACAGTCGGGCACTGAAGCTTTCTTT
CSAGQSGTEAFF
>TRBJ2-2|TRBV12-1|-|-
TGTGCCAGCAGCCAGGGACTAGCGGGGCGCCGAGGCACCGGGGAGCTGTTTTTT
CASSQGLAGRRGTGELFF
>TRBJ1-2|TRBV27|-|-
TGTGCCAGCACCCATTCGGGACAAACTACTAACTATGGCTACACCTTC
CASTHSGQTTNYGYTF
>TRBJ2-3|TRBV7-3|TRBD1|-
TGTGCCAGCAGCCGGACAGGGGCTTCTGCGGATACGCAGTATTTT
CASSRTGASADTQYF
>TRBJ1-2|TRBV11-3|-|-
TGTGCCAGCAGTCCTGGACAGACCTATGGCTACACCTTC
CASSPGQTYGYTF
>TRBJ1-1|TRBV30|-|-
TGTGCCTGGAGTGTATTGGCCAACACTGAAGCTTTCTTT
CAWSVLANTEAFF
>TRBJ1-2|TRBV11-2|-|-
TGTGCCAGCAGTTCCCGAGTGGGGGCGGAAGGCTACACCTTC
CASSSRVGAEGYTF
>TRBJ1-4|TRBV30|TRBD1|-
TGTGCCTGGAGTGGCGGACAGGGGTCCCTGGCTAATGAAAAACTGTTTTTT
CAWSGGQGSLANEKLFF
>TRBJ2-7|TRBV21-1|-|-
TGTGCCAGCAGCCAACATAATCAACTAGCGGGGGGCTACGAGCAGTACTTC
CASSQHNQLAGGYEQYF
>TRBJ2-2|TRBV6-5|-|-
TGTGCCAGCAGTTCCGGGGATGCCGGGGAGCTGTTTTTT
CASSSGDAGELFF
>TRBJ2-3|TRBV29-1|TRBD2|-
TGCAGCGTTGAGGGGGCGGGAGGGAACACAGATACGCAGTATTTT
CSVEGAGGNTDTQYF
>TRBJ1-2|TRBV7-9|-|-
TGTGCCAGCAGCTTTCAGGCCCCCGACGGCTACACCTTC
CASSFQAPDGYTF
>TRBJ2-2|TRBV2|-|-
TGTGCCAGCAGTGAAACTGGGGCTCTCACCGGGGAGCTGTTTTTT
CASSETGALTGELFF
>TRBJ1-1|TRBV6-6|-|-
TGTGCCAGCAGACTGCCTAACACTGAAGCTTTCTTT
CASRLPNTEAFF
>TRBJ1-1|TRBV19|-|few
TGTGCCAGTAGTCCACAGGGCGGGGGCACTGAAGCTTTCTTT
CASSPQGGGTEAFF
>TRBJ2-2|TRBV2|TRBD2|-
TGTGCCAGCACCCAGGTCGAGCGGGAGGGCCCCGGGGAGCTGTTTTTT
CASTQVEREGPGELFF
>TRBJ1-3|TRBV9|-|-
TGTGCCAGCAGCGTGGAGGCTAGGGTCGGTGGAAACACCATATATTTT
CASSVEARVGGNTIYF
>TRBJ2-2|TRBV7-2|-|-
TGTGCCAGCTCATACACCGGGGAGCTGTTTTTT
CASSYTGELFF
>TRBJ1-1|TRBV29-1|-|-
TGCAGCGTTGAAGAAGGAGGGAGTGGCACTGAAGCTTTCTTT
CSVEEGGSGTEAFF
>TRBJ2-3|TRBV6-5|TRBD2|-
TGTGCCAGCAGTTACGCCCCGGGACTAGCTTCAGATACGCAGTATTTT
CASSYAPGLASDTQYF
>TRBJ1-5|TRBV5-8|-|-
TGTGCCAGCAGCTTTGAGAGGGGGAATCAGCCCCAGCATTTT
CASSFERGNQPQHF
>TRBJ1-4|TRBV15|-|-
TGTGCCACCGAAGGACAGCGTAATGAAAAACTGTTTTTT
CATEGQRNEKLFF
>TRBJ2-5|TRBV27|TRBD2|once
TGTGCCAGCAGTGGACTAGCGGGATCAGAGACCCAGTACTTC
CASSGLAGSETQYF